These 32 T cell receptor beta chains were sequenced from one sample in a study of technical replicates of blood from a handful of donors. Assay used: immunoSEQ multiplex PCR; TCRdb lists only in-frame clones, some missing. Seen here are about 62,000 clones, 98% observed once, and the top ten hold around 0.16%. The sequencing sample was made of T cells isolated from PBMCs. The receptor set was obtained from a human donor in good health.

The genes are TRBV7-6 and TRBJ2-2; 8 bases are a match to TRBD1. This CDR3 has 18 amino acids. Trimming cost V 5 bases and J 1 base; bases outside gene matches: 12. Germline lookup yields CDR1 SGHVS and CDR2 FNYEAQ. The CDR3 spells CASSTDIDRGRNTGELFF. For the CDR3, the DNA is TGTGCCAGCAGCACCGATATCGACAGGGGCAGGAACACCGGGGAGCTGTTTTTT.

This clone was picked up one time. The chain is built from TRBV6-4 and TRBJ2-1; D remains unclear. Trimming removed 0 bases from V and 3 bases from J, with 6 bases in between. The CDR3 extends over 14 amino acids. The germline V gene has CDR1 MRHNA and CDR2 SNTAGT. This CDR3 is CASSDSTDYNEQFF. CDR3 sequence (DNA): TGTGCCAGCAGTGACTCAACAGACTACAATGAGCAGTTCTTC.

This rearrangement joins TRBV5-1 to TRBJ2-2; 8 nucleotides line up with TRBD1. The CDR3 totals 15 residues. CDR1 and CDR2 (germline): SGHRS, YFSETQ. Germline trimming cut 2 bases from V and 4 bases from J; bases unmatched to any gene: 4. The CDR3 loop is CASSFTGGGTGELFF. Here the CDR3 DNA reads TGCGCCAGCAGCTTCACAGGGGGAGGCACCGGGGAGCTGTTTTTT.

The chain's CDR3 is CASSSDRDTEAFF. The CDR3 nucleotides are TGTGCCAGCAGTTCGGACAGGGACACTGAAGCTTTCTTT. The chain couples TRBV7-3 to TRBJ1-1; 8 bases match TRBD1. With 6 bases clipped from V and 3 bases from J, the junction kept 3 bases outside the gene matches. The CDR3 extends over 13 amino acids. Germline V CDR1 and CDR2: SGHTA, FQGTGA. Full variable domain (outside the CDR3, taken from reference TRBV7-3 and TRBJ1-1): GAGVSQTPSNKVTEKGKYVELRCDPISGHTALYWYRQSLGQGPEFLIYFQGTGAADDSGLPNDRFFAVRPEGSVSTLKIQRTERGDSAVYLCASSSDRDTEAFFGQGTRLTVV.

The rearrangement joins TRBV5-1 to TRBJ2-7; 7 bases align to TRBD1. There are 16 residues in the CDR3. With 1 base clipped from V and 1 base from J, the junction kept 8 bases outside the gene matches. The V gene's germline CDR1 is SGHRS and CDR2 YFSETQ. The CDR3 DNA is TGCGCCAGCAGCTTGAACAGGGGTGTCGGTTCCTACGAGCAGTACTTC. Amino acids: CASSLNRGVGSYEQYF. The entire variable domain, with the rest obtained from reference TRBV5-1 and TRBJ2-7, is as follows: KAGVTQTPRYLIKTRGQQVTLSCSPISGHRSVSWYQQTPGQGLQFLFEYFSETQRNKGNFPGRFSGRQFSNSRSEMNVSTLELGDSALYLCASSLNRGVGSYEQYFGPGTRLTVT.

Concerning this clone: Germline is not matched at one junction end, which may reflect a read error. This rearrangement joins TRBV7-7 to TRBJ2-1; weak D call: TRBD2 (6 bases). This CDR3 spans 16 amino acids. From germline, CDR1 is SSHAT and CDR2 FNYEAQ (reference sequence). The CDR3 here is CASSPLAVLDGGEQFF. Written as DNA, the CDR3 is TGTGCTAGCAGCCCCTTAGCGGTCCTCGATGGTGGTGAGCAGTTCTTC.

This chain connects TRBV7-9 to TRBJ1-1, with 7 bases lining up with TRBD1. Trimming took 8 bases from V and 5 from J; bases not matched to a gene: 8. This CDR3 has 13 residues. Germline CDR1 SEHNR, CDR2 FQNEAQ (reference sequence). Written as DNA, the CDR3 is TGTGCCAGCCTAGGGACAGCACGGACTGAAGCTTTCTTT. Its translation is CASLGTARTEAFF. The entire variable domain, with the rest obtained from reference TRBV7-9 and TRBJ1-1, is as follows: DTGVSQNPRHKITKRGQNVTFRCDPISEHNRLYWYRQTLGQGPEFLTYFQNEAQLEKSRLLSDRFSAERPKGSFSTLEIQRTEQGDSAMYLCASLGTARTEAFFGQGTRLTVV.

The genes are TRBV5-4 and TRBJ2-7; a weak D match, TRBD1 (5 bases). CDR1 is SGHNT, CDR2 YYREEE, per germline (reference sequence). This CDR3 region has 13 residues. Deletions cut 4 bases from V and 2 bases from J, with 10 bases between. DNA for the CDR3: TGTGCCAGCAGCCGTTGGGGCGCCTACGAGCAGTACTTC. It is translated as CASSRWGAYEQYF. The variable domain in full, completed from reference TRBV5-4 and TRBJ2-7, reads ETGVTQSPTHLIKTRGQQVTLRCSSQSGHNTVSWYQQALGQGPQFIFQYYREEENGRGNFPPRFSGLQFPNYSSELNVNALELDDSALYLCASSRWGAYEQYFGPGTRLTVT.

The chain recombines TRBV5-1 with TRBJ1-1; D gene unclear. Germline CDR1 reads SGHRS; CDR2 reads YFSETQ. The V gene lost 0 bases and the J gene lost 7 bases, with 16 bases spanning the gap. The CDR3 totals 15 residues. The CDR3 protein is CASSLVGVRFGEAFF. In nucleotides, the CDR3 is TGCGCCAGCAGCTTGGTAGGAGTTCGGTTCGGTGAAGCTTTCTTT.

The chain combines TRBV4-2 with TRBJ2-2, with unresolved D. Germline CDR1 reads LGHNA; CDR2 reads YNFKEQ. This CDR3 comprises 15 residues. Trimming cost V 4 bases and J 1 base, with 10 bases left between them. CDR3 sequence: CASSPAAGNTGELFF. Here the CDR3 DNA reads TGTGCCAGCAGCCCCGCAGCAGGGAACACCGGGGAGCTGTTTTTT.

CDR3 DNA: TGTGCCAGCAGGCCCGGCCATGCGGGCGAAAAACTGTTTTTT. It specifies CASRPGHAGEKLFF. The chain combines TRBV6-5 with TRBJ1-4; D uncertain. Germline V gene data show CDR1 as MNHEY and CDR2 as SVGAGI. There are 14 residues in the CDR3. V was pared by 6 bases and J by 8 bases, with 16 bases between.

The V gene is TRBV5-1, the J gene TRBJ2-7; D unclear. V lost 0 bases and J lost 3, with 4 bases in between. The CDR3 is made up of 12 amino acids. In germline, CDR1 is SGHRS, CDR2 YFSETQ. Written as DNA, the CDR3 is TGCGCCAGCAGCTTGGACAACTACGAGCAGTACTTC. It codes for CASSLDNYEQYF.

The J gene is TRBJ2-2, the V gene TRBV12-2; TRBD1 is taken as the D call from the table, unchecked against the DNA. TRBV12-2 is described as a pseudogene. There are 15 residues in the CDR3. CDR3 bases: TGTGCAAGTCGCTTGGCTCCAGCGAACACCGGGGAGCTGTTTTTT. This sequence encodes CASRLAPANTGELFF.

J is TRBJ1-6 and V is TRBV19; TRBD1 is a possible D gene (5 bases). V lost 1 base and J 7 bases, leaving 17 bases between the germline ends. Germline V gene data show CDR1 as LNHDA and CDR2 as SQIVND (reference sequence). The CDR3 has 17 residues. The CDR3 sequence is CASSIAGGRLSNSPLHF. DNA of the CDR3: TGTGCCAGTAGTATAGCCGGGGGGAGGCTAAGCAATTCACCCCTCCACTTT.

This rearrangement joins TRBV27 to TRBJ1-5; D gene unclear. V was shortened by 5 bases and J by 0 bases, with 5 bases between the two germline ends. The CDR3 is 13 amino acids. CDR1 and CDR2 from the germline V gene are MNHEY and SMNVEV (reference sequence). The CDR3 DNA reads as TGTGCCAGCAGTGTAAATAGCAATCAGCCCCAGCATTTT. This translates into CASSVNSNQPQHF.

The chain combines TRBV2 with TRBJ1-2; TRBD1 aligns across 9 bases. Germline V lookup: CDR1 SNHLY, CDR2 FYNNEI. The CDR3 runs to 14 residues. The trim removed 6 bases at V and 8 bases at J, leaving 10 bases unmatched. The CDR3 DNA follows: TGTGCCAGCAGCGCCCTGGGACAGGGAGAGGGCTACACCTTC. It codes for CASSALGQGEGYTF.

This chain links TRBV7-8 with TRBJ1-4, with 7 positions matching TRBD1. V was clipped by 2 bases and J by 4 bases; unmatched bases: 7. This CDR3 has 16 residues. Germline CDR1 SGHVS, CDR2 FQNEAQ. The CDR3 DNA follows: TGTGCCAGCAGCTTAACCCGGGACAGCTATAATGAAAAACTGTTTTTT. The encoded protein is CASSLTRDSYNEKLFF.

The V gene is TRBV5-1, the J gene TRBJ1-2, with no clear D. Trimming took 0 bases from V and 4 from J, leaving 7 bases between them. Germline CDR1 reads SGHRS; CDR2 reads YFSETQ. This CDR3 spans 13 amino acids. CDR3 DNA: TGCGCCAGCAGCTTGGCAGCGGCCTATGGCTACACCTTC. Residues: CASSLAAAYGYTF.

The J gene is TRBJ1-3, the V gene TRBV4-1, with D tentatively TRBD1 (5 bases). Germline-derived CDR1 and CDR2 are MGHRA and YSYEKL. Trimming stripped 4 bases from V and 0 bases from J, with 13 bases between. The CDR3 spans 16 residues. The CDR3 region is CASSPPGLLSGNTIYF. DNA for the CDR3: TGCGCCAGCAGCCCCCCGGGACTGCTCTCTGGAAACACCATATATTTT.

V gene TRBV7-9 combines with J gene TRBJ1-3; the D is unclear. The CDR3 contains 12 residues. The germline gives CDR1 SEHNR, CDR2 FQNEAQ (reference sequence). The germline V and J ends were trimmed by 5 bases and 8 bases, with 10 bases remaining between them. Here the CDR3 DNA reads TGTGCCAGCAGCCATCTAGCGGACACCATATATTTT. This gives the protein CASSHLADTIYF. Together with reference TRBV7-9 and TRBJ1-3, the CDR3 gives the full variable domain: DTGVSQNPRHKITKRGQNVTFRCDPISEHNRLYWYRQTLGQGPEFLTYFQNEAQLEKSRLLSDRFSAERPKGSFSTLEIQRTEQGDSAMYLCASSHLADTIYFGEGSWLTVV.

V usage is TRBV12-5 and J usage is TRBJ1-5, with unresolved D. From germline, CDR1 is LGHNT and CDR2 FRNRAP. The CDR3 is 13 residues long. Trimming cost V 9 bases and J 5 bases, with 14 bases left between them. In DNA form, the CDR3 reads TGTGCTAGCTCTACCGGGGATTATCAGCCCCAGCATTTT. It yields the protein CASSTGDYQPQHF.

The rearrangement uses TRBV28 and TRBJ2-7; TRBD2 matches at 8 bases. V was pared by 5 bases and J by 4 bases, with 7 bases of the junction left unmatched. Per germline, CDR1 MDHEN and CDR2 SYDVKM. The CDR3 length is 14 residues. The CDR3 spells CASSTQSGSYEQYF. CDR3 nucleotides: TGTGCCAGCAGTACCCAAAGCGGGAGTTACGAGCAGTACTTC.

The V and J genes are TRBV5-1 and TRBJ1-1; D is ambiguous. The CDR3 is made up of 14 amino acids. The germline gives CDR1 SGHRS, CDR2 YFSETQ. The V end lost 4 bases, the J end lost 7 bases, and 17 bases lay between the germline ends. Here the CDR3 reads CASSPTLTVNEAFF. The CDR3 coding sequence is TGCGCCAGCAGCCCAACCTTAACAGTCAATGAAGCTTTCTTT.

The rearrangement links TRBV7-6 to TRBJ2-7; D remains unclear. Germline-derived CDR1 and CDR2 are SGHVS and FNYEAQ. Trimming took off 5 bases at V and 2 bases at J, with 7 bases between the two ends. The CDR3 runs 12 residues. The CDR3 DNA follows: TGTGCCAGCAGCCGGTCACCCTACGAGCAGTACTTC. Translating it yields CASSRSPYEQYF.

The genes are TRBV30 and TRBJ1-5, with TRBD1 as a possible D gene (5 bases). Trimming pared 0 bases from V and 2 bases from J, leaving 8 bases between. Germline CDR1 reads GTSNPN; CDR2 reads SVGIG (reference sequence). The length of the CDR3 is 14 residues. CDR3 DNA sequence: TGTGCCTGGAGTGTCCTGACAGGCAATCAGCCCCAGCATTTT. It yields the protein CAWSVLTGNQPQHF.

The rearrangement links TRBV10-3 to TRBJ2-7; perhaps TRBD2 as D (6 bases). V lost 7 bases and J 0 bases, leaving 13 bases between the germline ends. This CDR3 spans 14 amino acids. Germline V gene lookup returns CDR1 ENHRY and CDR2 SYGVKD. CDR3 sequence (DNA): TGTGCCATCAACCAGGACGGGAGCTCCTACGAGCAGTACTTC. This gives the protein CAINQDGSSYEQYF.

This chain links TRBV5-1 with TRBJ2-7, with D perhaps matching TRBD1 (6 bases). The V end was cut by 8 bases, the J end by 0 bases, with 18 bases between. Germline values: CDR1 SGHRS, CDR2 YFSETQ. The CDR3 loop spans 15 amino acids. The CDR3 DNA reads TGCGCCAGAAAAACAGGGTGGGGTTACTCCTACGAGCAGTACTTC. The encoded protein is CARKTGWGYSYEQYF.

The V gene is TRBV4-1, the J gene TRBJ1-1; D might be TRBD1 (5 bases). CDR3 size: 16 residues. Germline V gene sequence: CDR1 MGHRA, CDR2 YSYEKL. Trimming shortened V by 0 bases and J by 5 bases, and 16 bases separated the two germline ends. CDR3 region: CASSQEMAGRETEAFF. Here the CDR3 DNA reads TGCGCCAGCAGCCAAGAAATGGCAGGGAGGGAAACTGAAGCTTTCTTT.

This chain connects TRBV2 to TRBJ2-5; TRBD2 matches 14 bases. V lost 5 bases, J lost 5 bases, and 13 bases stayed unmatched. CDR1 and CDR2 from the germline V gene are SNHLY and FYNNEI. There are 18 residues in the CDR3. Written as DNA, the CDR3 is TGTGCCAGCAGTTTGGGACTAGCGGGGGAAAAAATACAGGAGACCCAGTACTTC. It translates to CASSLGLAGEKIQETQYF. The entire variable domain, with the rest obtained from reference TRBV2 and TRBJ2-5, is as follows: EPEVTQTPSHQVTQMGQEVILRCVPISNHLYFYWYRQILGQKVEFLVSFYNNEISEKSEIFDDQFSVERPDGSNFTLKIRSTKLEDSAMYFCASSLGLAGEKIQETQYFGPGTRLLVL.

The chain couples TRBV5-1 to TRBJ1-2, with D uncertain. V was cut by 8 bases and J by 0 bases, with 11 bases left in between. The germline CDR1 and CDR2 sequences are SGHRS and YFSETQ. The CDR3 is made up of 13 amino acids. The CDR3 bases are TGCGCCAGTGGATGGGGAGCTAACTATGGCTACACCTTC. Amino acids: CASGWGANYGYTF.

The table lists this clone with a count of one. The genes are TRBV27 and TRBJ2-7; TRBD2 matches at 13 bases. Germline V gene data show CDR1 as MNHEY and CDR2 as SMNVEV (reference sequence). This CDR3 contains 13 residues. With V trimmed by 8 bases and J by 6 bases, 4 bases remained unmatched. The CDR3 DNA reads TGTGCCAGCGGGACTAGCGGGAAAAGCGAGCAGTACTTC. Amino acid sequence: CASGTSGKSEQYF.

The CDR3 protein is CASTPRGFNSNQPQHF. In nucleotides, the CDR3 is TGTGCCAGCACCCCCCGAGGTTTCAATAGCAATCAGCCCCAGCATTTT. This chain uses TRBV6-6 with TRBJ1-5; unclear D gene. The CDR3 sequence is 16 residues long. Germline V gene sequence: CDR1 MNHNY, CDR2 SVGAGI (reference sequence). Trimming took off 7 bases at V and 0 bases at J, with 16 bases between the two ends.